The 24 T cell receptor beta chains listed next were all sequenced from one sample in a study of shared clonotypes between healthy human individuals. Assay: immunoSEQ multiplex PCR; the TCRdb copy retains only in-frame clones and omits some. The sample carries 640,000 or so clones, more than 70% recorded once. The sequencing input was memory CD4+ T cells sorted from blood. Subset meaning: CD45RA-negative fraction. These receptors came from a woman aged 30 to 39 in good health.

The V call is TRBV5-4, the J call TRBJ1-3; perhaps TRBD1 as D (6 bases). Trimming took off 4 bases at V and 5 bases at J, with 13 bases between the two ends. The CDR3 is made up of 14 amino acids. Germline V gives CDR1 SGHNT, CDR2 YYREEE (reference sequence). As DNA, the CDR3 is TGTGCCAGCAGCCCACCCGGACAGAGAAACACCATATATTTT. Translated, it gives CASSPPGQRNTIYF.

The chain links TRBV28 to TRBJ1-4, with 7 positions matching TRBD1. The CDR3 has 15 residues. Germline V lookup: CDR1 MDHEN, CDR2 SYDVKM. The junction had 8 bases not matched to a gene; V was cut back by 2 bases and J by 8 bases. CDR3 residues: CASSLPGGTGEKLFF. In DNA, the CDR3 is TGTGCCAGCAGTTTACCAGGGGGAACTGGCGAAAAACTGTTTTTT.

About this clone itself: Other DNA sequences in the sample encode the same CDR3. The gene calls are TRBV7-3 and TRBJ2-5; 7 nucleotides line up with TRBD2. The CDR3 consists of 14 residues. Trimming at V came to 2 bases and at J to 5 bases, leaving 5 bases not matched to a gene. Germline CDR1 SGHTA, CDR2 FQGTGA. CDR3 residues: CASSLGGRGETQYF. For the CDR3, the DNA is TGTGCCAGCAGCTTAGGCGGGAGAGGCGAGACCCAGTACTTC.

V usage is TRBV29-1 and J usage is TRBJ2-5; 11 positions agree with TRBD2. The CDR3 runs 15 residues. Germline V gene lookup returns CDR1 SQVTM and CDR2 ANQGSEA. After removal of 6 bases from V and 0 bases from J, the junction contained 6 bases not matched to a gene. The CDR3 DNA follows: TGCAGCGTGGGACTAGCGGTATTGTACCAAGAGACCCAGTACTTC. As protein: CSVGLAVLYQETQYF.

This clone was seen only once. The chain joins TRBV4-1 to TRBJ2-3, with 12 bases matching TRBD2. The CDR3 covers 18 residues. The J segment lost 1 base and the V segment lost 5 bases, leaving 10 bases of the junction unmatched. Germline assignment: CDR1 MGHRA and CDR2 YSYEKL. CDR3 region: CASSDHRLAGEGTDTQYF. CDR3 bases: TGCGCCAGCAGCGATCATAGACTAGCGGGAGAGGGCACAGATACGCAGTATTTT.

J is TRBJ2-1 and V is TRBV6-4; TRBD2 aligns across 11 bases. The CDR3 consists of 16 residues. The V segment lost 5 bases and the J segment 3 bases; nucleotides outside the gene matches: 6. From germline, CDR1 is MRHNA and CDR2 SNTAGT. This chain's CDR3 is CASSLETSGDYNEQFF. CDR3 sequence (DNA): TGTGCCAGCAGTCTAGAGACTAGCGGGGACTACAATGAGCAGTTCTTC.

This chain links TRBV29-1 with TRBJ2-3; 8 bases are a match to TRBD1. This CDR3 contains 14 residues. Per germline, CDR1 SQVTM and CDR2 ANQGSEA. Trimming took 5 bases from V and 6 from J; bases not matched to a gene: 10. CDR3 nucleotide sequence: TGCAGCGTTAGACCCACCAGGGGGCTGGATACGCAGTATTTT. Protein sequence: CSVRPTRGLDTQYF.

This clone was picked up a small number of times. This may stem from a read error, because a much larger clone lies one nucleotide away. The genes are TRBV7-9 and TRBJ1-1, with no clear D. CDR3 length equals 13 residues. The V and J ends lost 4 bases and 0 bases respectively, with 6 bases between them. Germline V gene data show CDR1 as SEHNR and CDR2 as FQNEAQ (reference sequence). In DNA form, the CDR3 reads TGTGCCAGCAGCTCCTACTTGAACACTGAAGCTTTCTTT. Translated: CASSSYLNTEAFF.

This clone has a handful of counts. The genes are TRBV6-1 and TRBJ1-2; 8 positions agree with TRBD1. The germline V gene has CDR1 MNHNS and CDR2 SASEGT. V lost 6 bases and J lost 5; bases outside the gene matches: 8. The CDR3 spans 14 residues. CDR3 sequence (DNA): TGTGCCAGCAGCCAGGACAGGGCCTCATATGGCTACACCTTC. Translated: CASSQDRASYGYTF.

The J gene is TRBJ1-2, the V gene TRBV28; D is ambiguous. Trimming took off 7 bases at V and 7 bases at J, with 19 bases between the two ends. The CDR3 consists of 14 residues. The V gene's germline CDR1 is MDHEN and CDR2 SYDVKM. CDR3 in amino acids: CASNSVTAGPGYTF. The CDR3 nucleotides read TGTGCCAGCAATAGTGTAACGGCAGGCCCTGGCTACACCTTC.

J is TRBJ2-7 and V is TRBV10-1; no clear D. Germline V gene sequence: CDR1 WNHNN, CDR2 SYGVQD (reference sequence). The germline V and J ends were trimmed by 2 bases and 0 bases, with 11 bases remaining between them. This CDR3 comprises 15 residues. The CDR3 DNA reads as TGCGCCAGCAGTGAGACCCTAGACATCTCCTACGAGCAGTACTTC. This codes for CASSETLDISYEQYF.

The rearrangement uses TRBV27 and TRBJ2-3; D ambiguous. CDR3 size: 16 residues. Per germline, CDR1 MNHEY and CDR2 SMNVEV (reference sequence). Trimming took off 9 bases at V and 0 bases at J, with 19 bases between the two ends. CDR3 region: CARDGRVGSSTDTQYF. The CDR3, as DNA: TGTGCCAGGGACGGTCGGGTGGGGTCTAGCACAGATACGCAGTATTTT.

This chain links TRBV4-1 with TRBJ1-6; weak D call: TRBD1 (5 bases). The germline CDR1 and CDR2 sequences are MGHRA and YSYEKL. The CDR3 loop spans 17 amino acids. The V and J ends lost 1 base and 11 bases respectively, with 21 bases between them. For the CDR3, the DNA is TGCGCCAGCAGCCAAGGCCACTCCCGGGGGAGGTTCACACCCCTCCACTTT. Its protein product is CASSQGHSRGRFTPLHF.

This sequence joins TRBV29-1 and TRBJ1-1; TRBD1 agrees at 8 bases. This CDR3 is built from 13 residues. The germline V gene has CDR1 SQVTM and CDR2 ANQGSEA. V shed 6 bases, J shed 6 bases, and the junction held 9 bases outside the gene matches. The chain's CDR3 is CSVPGQAGSEAFF. CDR3 sequence (DNA): TGCAGCGTCCCGGGACAGGCGGGATCTGAAGCTTTCTTT.

About this clone itself: A much larger clone is a single base away; this may be a read error. The chain is built from TRBV2 and TRBJ1-5; D is unclear. Trimming shortened V by 7 bases and J by 0 bases, and 7 bases separated the two germline ends. The CDR3 covers 13 residues. CDR1 and CDR2 (germline): SNHLY, FYNNEI. The CDR3 DNA follows: TGTGCCAGCAAGAGGGATAGCAATCAGCCCCAGCATTTT. As protein: CASKRDSNQPQHF.

This sequence joins TRBV10-1 and TRBJ2-7; TRBD1 agrees at 10 bases. V was pared by 6 bases and J by 6 bases, with 5 bases of the junction left unmatched. Per the germline V gene, CDR1 is WNHNN and CDR2 is SYGVQD (reference sequence). This CDR3 comprises 13 residues. CDR3 protein: CASSPGQGTEQYF. The CDR3 nucleotides are TGCGCCAGCAGCCCGGGACAGGGGACCGAGCAGTACTTC.

This chain uses TRBV28 with TRBJ2-3; the D gene is possibly TRBD2 (5 bases). The germline V gene encodes CDR1 MDHEN and CDR2 SYDVKM. Trimming shortened V by 6 bases and J by 5 bases, and 18 bases separated the two germline ends. The CDR3 is 15 residues long. The CDR3 coding sequence is TGTGCCAGCAGCCCGAAGGGCCGCCGGGGAGATACGCAGTATTTT. It codes for CASSPKGRRGDTQYF.

This clone was counted a few times. The rearrangement links TRBV19 to TRBJ1-2; D is undetermined. The CDR3 is 15 residues long. The V end lost 5 bases, the J end lost 4 bases, and 17 bases lay between the germline ends. Germline CDR1 reads LNHDA; CDR2 reads SQIVND (reference sequence). CDR3 sequence reads: CASSSAQTTLYGYTF. The CDR3 DNA reads TGTGCCAGTAGTTCTGCGCAGACGACTCTCTATGGCTACACCTTC.

This sequence joins TRBV5-1 and TRBJ2-2; 8 bases line up with TRBD2. Germline lookup yields CDR1 SGHRS and CDR2 YFSETQ. V gave up 4 bases and J gave up 1 base; unmatched junction bases: 6. This CDR3 is built from 16 residues. CDR3: CASSDIAGKNTGELFF. The CDR3 bases are TGCGCCAGCAGCGATATAGCGGGAAAGAACACCGGGGAGCTGTTTTTT. The full variable domain, completed using reference TRBV5-1 and TRBJ2-2, is KAGVTQTPRYLIKTRGQQVTLSCSPISGHRSVSWYQQTPGQGLQFLFEYFSETQRNKGNFPGRFSGRQFSNSRSEMNVSTLELGDSALYLCASSDIAGKNTGELFFGEGSRLTVL.

The count of this clone is one. The V call is TRBV30, the J call TRBJ1-3; D is possibly TRBD1 (6 bases). The length of the CDR3 is 13 residues. Germline V gene sequence: CDR1 GTSNPN, CDR2 SVGIG (reference sequence). The V end lost 2 bases, the J end lost 1 base, and 6 bases lay between the germline ends. The CDR3 nucleotides are TGTGCCTGGAGTCAGGGGTCTGGAAACACCATATATTTT. This encodes CAWSQGSGNTIYF.

J is TRBJ2-7 and V is TRBV11-2, with 9 bases matching TRBD2. The trim removed 0 bases at V and 5 bases at J, leaving 8 bases unmatched. Germline CDR1 reads SGHAT; CDR2 reads FQNNGV. The CDR3 loop spans 16 amino acids. The CDR3 DNA follows: TGTGCCAGCAGCTTAGATGGGGCGGGAGGGCCCCACGAGCAGTACTTC. It yields the protein CASSLDGAGGPHEQYF.

In DNA, the CDR3 is TGCAGTGGAGGGATGGATGGCTACACCTTC. As protein: CSGGMDGYTF. The gene calls are TRBV20-1 and TRBJ1-2; D not certain. The germline V gene has CDR1 DFQATT and CDR2 SNEGSKA (reference sequence). The CDR3 is made up of 10 amino acids. V lost 7 bases and J lost 6, with 9 bases in between.

This chain links TRBV27 with TRBJ1-1; perhaps TRBD1 as D (6 bases). CDR1 and CDR2 from the germline V gene are MNHEY and SMNVEV (reference sequence). Trimming took 4 bases from V and 4 from J, leaving 19 bases between them. The CDR3 runs to 16 residues. The CDR3 region is CASSWRGRTESTEAFF. The CDR3 coding sequence is TGTGCCAGCAGTTGGCGGGGGCGGACTGAGAGCACTGAAGCTTTCTTT.

The chain has TRBV7-3 and TRBJ2-7, with 12 nucleotides matching TRBD2. This CDR3 spans 15 amino acids. The junction had 7 bases not matched to a gene; V was cut back by 4 bases and J by 6 bases. CDR1 is SGHTA and CDR2 is FQGTGA in the germline V gene. CDR3 coding DNA: TGTGCCAGCAGCTCCGGACTAGCGGGAACCCCCGAGCAGTACTTC. It translates to CASSSGLAGTPEQYF.